This passage covers 5 T cell receptor beta chains from one sample sequenced in a study of T cell changes during pregnancy in multiple sclerosis. TCRdb keeps only in-frame clones here, not all; method: immunoSEQ multiplex PCR. The sample has about 30,000 clones, over 80% seen once. This specimen consisted of CD8+ T cells from peripheral blood mononuclear cells, obtained before pregnancy. Receptor source: a female donor with multiple sclerosis, enrolled in a pregnancy study.

The V call is TRBV7-9, the J call TRBJ2-1; 11 bases agree with TRBD2. The junction had 7 bases not matched to a gene; V was cut back by 5 bases and J by 7 bases. This CDR3 contains 15 residues. The germline V gene encodes CDR1 SEHNR and CDR2 FQNEAQ (reference sequence). The DNA of the CDR3 is TGTGCCAGCAGCCATACTAGCGGGAGAGGGAATGAGCAGTTCTTC. Residues: CASSHTSGRGNEQFF.

The CDR3 loop is CASSLRDSPYGYTF. The CDR3 DNA reads TGTGCCAGCAGCTTGAGGGACAGCCCCTATGGCTACACCTTC. The chain carries TRBV7-9 and TRBJ1-2; TRBD1 matches at 7 bases. After removal of 3 bases from V and 4 bases from J, the junction contained 5 bases not matched to a gene. Germline lookup yields CDR1 SEHNR and CDR2 FQNEAQ (reference sequence). This CDR3 has 14 amino acids.

The gene calls are TRBV19 and TRBJ2-3; no reliable D call. Germline V gene data show CDR1 as LNHDA and CDR2 as SQIVND (reference sequence). V gave up 3 bases and J gave up 4 bases, with 11 bases separating them. CDR3 length equals 14 residues. Here the CDR3 DNA reads TGTGCCAGTAGTATGGGTCTAGTGCCAGATACGCAGTATTTT. Translating gives CASSMGLVPDTQYF.

About this clone: The sample contains more than one DNA sequence encoding this CDR3. This chain links TRBV27 with TRBJ2-7, with 9 bases matching TRBD2. Unmatched junction bases numbered 5, after V lost 5 bases and J lost 3 bases. The CDR3 consists of 14 residues. The germline gives CDR1 MNHEY, CDR2 SMNVEV (reference sequence). CDR3 sequence (DNA): TGTGCCAGCAGTCCGGGACTAGCCCACTACGAGCAGTACTTC. It encodes CASSPGLAHYEQYF.

This sequence joins TRBV11-3 and TRBJ2-1; 12 bases fit TRBD1. The CDR3 loop spans 13 amino acids. Trimming at V came to 6 bases and at J to 8 bases, leaving 2 bases not matched to a gene. Germline V gene lookup returns CDR1 SGHNT and CDR2 YENEEA. The CDR3 coding sequence is TGTGCCAGCAGGGGACAGGGGGCGGATGAGCAGTTCTTC. As protein: CASRGQGADEQFF.